The subject of this entry is one T cell receptor (beta chain). The data were taken from a study of graft-versus-host responses after intestinal transplantation. General study points: Patients with graft-donor T cell macrochimerism had high graft-versus-host to host-versus-graft clonal ratios in allografts. Recipient marrow showed GvH clones, some seen first in ileum or blood.

Method: immunoSEQ multiplex PCR; TCRdb's copy keeps in-frame clones and lacks some. Of about 15,000 clones listed, about 38% are singletons. Responder cells labeled with CFSE (around 200,000) were co-plated with irradiated stimulator cells labeled with violet dye (around 200,000). Germline CDR1 MDHEN, CDR2 SYDVKM. The CDR3 length is 14 residues. Trimming took 2 bases from V and 1 from J, leaving 9 bases between them. This chain connects TRBV28 to TRBJ2-7; D remains unclear. The specimen was alloreactive CD8+ T cells from a mixed lymphocyte reaction culture, collected before intestinal transplant. Subset described: CFSE-low proliferating T cells sorted from roughly six-day pre-transplant mixed lymphocyte reaction (GvH or HvG direction). The TCR comes from a human patient who received an intestinal transplant. This chain's CDR3 is CASSLMGTSYEQYF. CDR3 nucleotides: TGTGCCAGCAGTTTAATGGGTACGTCCTACGAGCAGTACTTC.